What follows is one TCR beta chain and its context. CDR1 and CDR2 (germline): SNHLY, FYNNEI. V dropped 11 bases and J dropped 4; count of bases not matched to a gene: 9. This CDR3 contains 14 residues. The protocol was immunoSEQ multiplex PCR, while the TCRdb copy is restricted to in-frame clones and leaves out a portion. The table shows 950,000 to 1,200,000 clones, with around three quarters occurring only once. The data were taken from a study of shared clonotypes between healthy human individuals. Sequenced sample: memory CD4+ T cells from PBMCs. This sample's subset: CD45RA-negative fraction. This receptor was taken from a man in his late teens or twenties in good health. Some clones in this sample may be carry-over from other donors' samples. The genes are TRBV2 and TRBJ1-4; TRBD1 aligns across 8 bases. The CDR3 is CASSGDRYNEKLFF. The CDR3 DNA sequence: TGTGCCTCCAGCGGGGACAGGTATAATGAAAAACTGTTTTTT.